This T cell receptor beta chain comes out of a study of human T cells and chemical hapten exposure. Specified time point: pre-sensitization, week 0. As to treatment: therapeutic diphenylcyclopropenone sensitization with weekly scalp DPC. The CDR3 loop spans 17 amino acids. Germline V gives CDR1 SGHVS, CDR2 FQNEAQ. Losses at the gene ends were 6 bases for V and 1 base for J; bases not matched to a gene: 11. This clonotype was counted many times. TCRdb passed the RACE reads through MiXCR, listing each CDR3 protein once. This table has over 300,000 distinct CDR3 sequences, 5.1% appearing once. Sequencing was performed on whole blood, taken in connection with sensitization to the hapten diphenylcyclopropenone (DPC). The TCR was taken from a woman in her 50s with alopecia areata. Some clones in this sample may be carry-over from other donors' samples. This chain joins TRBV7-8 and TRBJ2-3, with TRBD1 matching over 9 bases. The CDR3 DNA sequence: TGTGCCAGCAGTTCTGGACAGGGGCCTATGGGCACAGATACGCAGTATTTT. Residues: CASSSGQGPMGTDTQYF.